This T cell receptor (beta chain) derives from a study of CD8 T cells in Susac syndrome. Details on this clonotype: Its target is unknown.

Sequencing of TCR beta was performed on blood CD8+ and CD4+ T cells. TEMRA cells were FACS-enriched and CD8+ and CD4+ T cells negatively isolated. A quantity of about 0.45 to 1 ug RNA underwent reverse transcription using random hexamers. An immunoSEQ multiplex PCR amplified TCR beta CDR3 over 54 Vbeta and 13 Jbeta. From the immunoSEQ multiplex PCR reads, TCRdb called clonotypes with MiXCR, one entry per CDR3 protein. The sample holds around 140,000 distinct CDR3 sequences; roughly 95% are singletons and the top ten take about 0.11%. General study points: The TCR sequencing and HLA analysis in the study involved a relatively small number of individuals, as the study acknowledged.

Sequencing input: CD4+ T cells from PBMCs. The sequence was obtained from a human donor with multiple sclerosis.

CDR3 nucleotide sequence: TGTGCCAGCAGTTCCAGGGGTCACGAGCAGTACTTC. Translated, it gives CASSSRGHEQYF. The V gene is TRBV12-3 or TRBV12-4, the J gene TRBJ2-7, with D perhaps matching TRBD1 (6 bases). This CDR3 contains 12 residues. Trimming took 4 bases from V and 5 from J, leaving 9 bases between them.